This paragraph covers one T cell receptor (beta chain) sequence. Its antigen remains unidentified. Single viable CD3+CD4+CD8-CD45RO+ cells were sorted as the memory CD4+ T cells. This sample is part of a study of memory CD4+ T cells and cytomegalovirus serostatus. Study context: This sample comes from healthy Belgian adults, 9 CMV seropositive, 24 seronegative.

Sequencing used immunoSEQ multiplex PCR; TCRdb keeps in-frame clones, though not all of them. The sample includes 25,000 or so clones, about 75% of them seen just once. CDR3 length equals 12 residues. Overall study results and limits: CMV serostatus prediction reached median AUC approximately 0.95, or 0.91 with US-trained model. Suggested: most of the CMV-linked TCR signature lies in CD4+ memory cells. Of 150 to 200 reported CMV TCRbeta sequences, around 63 were found in memory CD4+ repertoires.

This clonotype originated in an adult in good health and CMV-seronegative. The sequenced sample consisted of memory CD4+ T cells from blood. The chain joins TRBV21-1 to TRBJ1-5. TRBV21-1 is recorded as a pseudogene. Here the CDR3 DNA reads TGTGCCAGCAGCGAGGCCATTCAGCCCCAGCATTTT. Amino acid sequence: CASSEAIQPQHF.